Listed below are T cell receptor beta chains from one sample, sequenced in a study of Graves' ophthalmopathy and Graves' hyperthyroidism. TCRdb re-derived calls from the multiplex PCR reads in MiXCR, one entry per CDR3 protein. The table has about 420,000 distinct CDR3 sequences, more than 20% seen once. Sequencing was carried out using peripheral blood. These receptors were taken from a woman aged 18-29 years with stable Graves' hyperthyroidism. Both conserved end residues are part of each CDR3. The order of the fields is V gene, D gene, J gene, CDR3 length, clone size, CDR3 DNA, CDR3 protein. D genes are given only for firm matches. Rows give clone size only sometimes, using once, few, many, or a class for an expanded clone.

>TRBV12-3/TRBV12-4|NA|TRBJ1-2|14|many
TGTGCCAGCACCCGGGGGCAGGAGCAAAATGGCTACACCTTC
CASTRGQEQNGYTF
>TRBV19|TRBD2|TRBJ2-7|15|many
TGTGCCAGTAGTAGCCTGGGGACTAACAACTACGAGCAGTACTTC
CASSSLGTNNYEQYF
>TRBV2|NA|TRBJ2-7|15|many
TGTGCCAGCAGTCTCACTTTTTTATACTCCTACGAGCAGTACTTC
CASSLTFLYSYEQYF
>TRBV2|TRBD1|TRBJ2-7|15|few
TGTGCCAGCAAGCCCACAGGGGGACTCTCCTACGAGCAGTACTTC
CASKPTGGLSYEQYF
>TRBV12-3/TRBV12-4|NA|TRBJ1-1|14|many
TGTGCCACCAGGGGACCCGCAATGAACACTGAAGCTTTCTTT
CATRGPAMNTEAFF
>TRBV9|NA|TRBJ1-1|14|many
TGTGCCAGCAGCGTAGTACAAGGGGACACTGAAGCTTTCTTT
CASSVVQGDTEAFF
>TRBV7-2|NA|TRBJ2-7|15|many
TGTGCCAGCGGCCAAGCTGAGGGAGGTGCTGACGAGCAGTACTTC
CASGQAEGGADEQYF
>TRBV6-5|NA|TRBJ1-1|13|many
TGTGCCAGCAGTTACATGCGGGGCACTGAAGCTTTCTTT
CASSYMRGTEAFF
>TRBV30|NA|TRBJ1-5|13|many
TGTGCCTGGAGTCGGGCGGTAGATCAGCCCCAGCATTTT
CAWSRAVDQPQHF
>TRBV12-3/TRBV12-4|NA|TRBJ1-1|15|many
TGTGCCAGCAGTTTAGCGGGAGGGTCGAACACTGAAGCTTTCTTT
CASSLAGGSNTEAFF
>TRBV6-2/TRBV6-3|NA|TRBJ2-5|14|few
TGTGCCAGCAGTTACGATGCGGAAGGGGAGACCCAGTACTTC
CASSYDAEGETQYF
>TRBV12-3/TRBV12-4|NA|TRBJ1-6|15|many
TGTGCCAGCAGGCTTGGGACACTCTATAATTCACCCCTCCACTTT
CASRLGTLYNSPLHF
>TRBV28|TRBD2|TRBJ2-5|15|many
TGTGCCAGCAGCTCCGGACTAGCGGGGGCAGTGACCCAGTACTTC
CASSSGLAGAVTQYF
>TRBV6-1|TRBD2|TRBJ2-7|15|many
TGTGCCAGCAGTCCCTTAGCGGGAGCCACCTACGAGCAGTACTTC
CASSPLAGATYEQYF
>TRBV11-2|NA|TRBJ2-7|17|few
TGTGCCAGCAGCACTACGGGACTCCGCCACCAGAATTACGAGCAGTACTTC
CASSTTGLRHQNYEQYF
>TRBV28|NA|TRBJ1-5|13|NA
TGTGCCAGCAGTTTGGTAAAACATCAGCCTCAGCATTTT
CASSLVKHQPQHF
>TRBV5-6|NA|TRBJ1-1|15|NA
TGTGCCAGCAGCCTACTGACAGGAACCATCACTGAAGCTTTCTTT
CASSLLTGTITEAFF
>TRBV19|TRBD1|TRBJ1-2|13|many
TGTGCCAGTAACCCCCGGGACAGGGTTGGCTACACCTTC
CASNPRDRVGYTF
>TRBV7-9|TRBD2|TRBJ2-7|14|many
TGTGCCAGCAGCAAACCGGGACTAGCGTACGAGCAGTACTTC
CASSKPGLAYEQYF
>TRBV27|NA|TRBJ1-6|13|many
TGTGCCAGCAGTTTCGCCAGAAATTCACCCCTCCACTTT
CASSFARNSPLHF
>TRBV6-2/TRBV6-3|NA|TRBJ1-1|14|many
TGTGCCAGCAGTTACTCATGGTCCCGAACTGAAGCTTTCTTT
CASSYSWSRTEAFF
>TRBV20-1|NA|TRBJ1-1|11|many
TGCAGTGCGAGAGGCCCCGAGACGGCTTTCTTT
CSARGPETAFF
>TRBV12-3/TRBV12-4|TRBD1|TRBJ2-7|15|many
TGTGCCAGCACATCCCGGGACAGAAGCTCCTACGAGCAGTACTTC
CASTSRDRSSYEQYF
>TRBV4-1|TRBD2|TRBJ2-7|19|NA
TGCGCCAGCAGCCCTCAACGAGGAACTTTTTTAGCGGGAGGTTACGAGCAGTACTTC
CASSPQRGTFLAGGYEQYF
>TRBV7-2|NA|TRBJ2-7|15|many
TGTGCCAGCAGCTTAGCAACCGGGCAAGCAAGCGAGCAGTACTTC
CASSLATGQASEQYF
>TRBV30|TRBD1|TRBJ1-2|15|many
TGTGCCTGGAGTGCCGTACGACAGGGCCTCTATGGCTACACCTTC
CAWSAVRQGLYGYTF
>TRBV9|NA|TRBJ2-7|15|many
TGTGCCAGCAGCGTAGATGGCAGGGCGAACTACGAGCAGTACTTC
CASSVDGRANYEQYF
>TRBV2|NA|TRBJ2-2|14|many
TGTGCCAGCAGTGGGGCAGGGTCGAGCGGGGAGCTGTTTTTT
CASSGAGSSGELFF
>TRBV12-3/TRBV12-4|NA|TRBJ1-1|14|many
TGTGCCAGCACGCCAACCACAGGGTACACTGAAGCTTTCTTT
CASTPTTGYTEAFF
>TRBV28|TRBD1|TRBJ1-2|13|many
TGTGCCAGCAGAACAGGGGGCGACTATGGCTACACCTTC
CASRTGGDYGYTF
>TRBV27|NA|TRBJ2-2|12|medium-sized
TGTGCCAGCTGGAAAGTGGGCGGGGAGCTGTTTTTT
CASWKVGGELFF
>TRBV2|TRBD1|TRBJ2-5|13|many
TGTGCCAGCAGTGTTGTCAGGGGGGAGACCCAGTACTTC
CASSVVRGETQYF
>TRBV5-1|NA|TRBJ1-1|13|many
TGCGCCAGCAGCTTGGAGGCAGACACTGAAGCTTTCTTT
CASSLEADTEAFF
>TRBV10-1|NA|TRBJ2-5|13|many
TGCGCCAGCAGTGATGGCGGGGAAGAGACCCAGTACTTC
CASSDGGEETQYF
>TRBV19|TRBD1|TRBJ1-2|14|NA
TGTGCCAGTACTCGACAGGGAGGCCCCTATGGCTACACCTTC
CASTRQGGPYGYTF
>TRBV2|TRBD2|TRBJ2-5|14|many
TGTGCCAGCAGTGGGGCCGGGAGGGAAGAGACCCAGTACTTC
CASSGAGREETQYF
>TRBV2|NA|TRBJ1-5|13|many
TGTGCCAGCAGTGAATTTGGGGATCAGCCCCAGCATTTT
CASSEFGDQPQHF
>TRBV5-1|TRBD1|TRBJ2-6|17|many
TGCGCCAGCAGCTTTACAGGGGGCACCTCTGGGGCCAACGTCCTGACTTTC
CASSFTGGTSGANVLTF
>TRBV9|NA|TRBJ1-3|15|many
TGTGCCAGCAGCGTTGAGAGTGACTCTGGAAACACCATATATTTT
CASSVESDSGNTIYF
>TRBV24-1|NA|TRBJ2-5|13|many
TGTGCCACCAGTGATTACCCCCAAGAGACCCAGTACTTC
CATSDYPQETQYF
>TRBV5-1|NA|TRBJ2-5|16|many
TGCGCCAGCAGCTTGGGGCGGCAGGGTGGAAAAGAGACCCAGTACTTC
CASSLGRQGGKETQYF
>TRBV11-1|TRBD1|TRBJ1-1|16|few
TGTGCCAGCAGGAGGACAGGAAAAATCGGGAACACTGAAGCTTTCTTT
CASRRTGKIGNTEAFF
>TRBV12-3/TRBV12-4|NA|TRBJ1-1|13|NA
TGTGCCAGCAGTCCCTTTCAGGACAGTCAAGCTTTCTTT
CASSPFQDSQAFF
>TRBV12-3/TRBV12-4|NA|TRBJ1-1|14|many
TGTGCCAGCAGGACATCAAGGACGAACACTGAAGCTTTCTTT
CASRTSRTNTEAFF
>TRBV11-1|TRBD1|TRBJ1-1|17|many
TGTGCCAGCAGCTTAGCGGGAAGACAGGGGCGGAACACTGAAGCTTTCTTT
CASSLAGRQGRNTEAFF
>TRBV18|TRBD2|TRBJ2-5|16|NA
TGTGCCAGCTCACCCCCGTCGCTAGCGGGAGTGAAGACCCAGTACTTC
CASSPPSLAGVKTQYF
>TRBV20-1|NA|TRBJ2-7|13|many
TGCAGTGCTAGAGGACACAACCCGCCTAAGCAGTACTTC
CSARGHNPPKQYF
>TRBV12-3/TRBV12-4|TRBD1|TRBJ2-2|15|NA
TGTGCCAGCAGTTTACGGGGACAGGGTCCCGGGGAGCTGTTTTTT
CASSLRGQGPGELFF
>TRBV29-1|NA|TRBJ1-1|13|many
TGCAGCGTTGAAAGTATGGGGGGCACTGAAGCTTTCTTT
CSVESMGGTEAFF